The source of this T cell receptor beta chain is a study of blood T cell repertoires in COVID-19. This table comes from immunoSEQ multiplex PCR, and its TCRdb copy is limited to in-frame clones, with some not included. The data show roughly 230,000 clones, roughly nine tenths seen once. V lost 7 bases and J lost 1; bases outside the gene matches: 6. The CDR3 consists of 14 residues. Germline CDR1 and CDR2: MNHEY and SVGAGI. The clonotype comes from a woman aged 40 to 55 who had recovered from COVID-19. The V and J genes are TRBV6-5 and TRBJ1-2; 7 bases are shared with TRBD1. The material sequenced was peripheral blood. For the CDR3, the DNA is TGTGCCAGCATCGCAGGGGGTGGTAACTATGGCTACACCTTC. Encoded protein: CASIAGGGNYGYTF.